The 3 T cell receptor beta chains presented below share a single source sample, sequenced in a study of T-cell reconstitution after alpha-beta-depleted transplantation in children. Unique molecular identifiers were used to barcode this TCRbeta library. MiXCR was run by TCRdb on the PCR reads, yielding one entry per CDR3 protein. The data hold about 830,000 distinct CDR3 sequences, with 16% observed a single time. The source material was PBMCs, mostly from graft donor cells, sampled 360 days after TCRalphabeta/CD19-depleted stem cell transplant. The receptor set was obtained from a male patient younger than 18 who had a stem cell transplant for acute lymphoblastic leukemia, so the T cells may come from the graft donor.

This chain uses TRBV2 with TRBJ1-2; D is ambiguous. This CDR3 spans 15 amino acids. V lost 5 bases, J lost 0 bases, and 13 bases lay in between. Germline assignment: CDR1 SNHLY and CDR2 FYNNEI. The CDR3 coding sequence is TGTGCCAGCAGTTTGGACGGGTGGGCTAACTATGGCTACACCTTC. Its translation: CASSLDGWANYGYTF.

This clonotype was seen ten or more times. The chain joins TRBV9 to TRBJ2-7, with TRBD2 matching over 13 bases. The CDR3 length is 15 residues. Unmatched junction bases numbered 3, after V lost 3 bases and J lost 3 bases. Germline CDR1 SGDLS, CDR2 YYNGEE. The CDR3 DNA follows: TGTGCCAGCAGCGCCGGGACTAGCGGGATCTACGAGCAGTACTTC. Its protein product is CASSAGTSGIYEQYF.

The rearrangement links TRBV27 to TRBJ2-5; 7 bases are a match to TRBD1. Germline CDR1 reads MNHEY; CDR2 reads SMNVEV (reference sequence). Trimming removed 6 bases from V and 6 bases from J; junction bases left unmatched: 7. The CDR3 runs 13 residues. CDR3 nucleotide sequence: TGTGCCAGCAGGCCGACAGGGCAGAAGACCCAGTACTTC. Protein product: CASRPTGQKTQYF.